This TCR beta chain was retrieved from a study of blood T cell repertoires in COVID-19. Per the study methods: Reference gene primers were amplified, and this amplification served to estimate nucleated cell counts. TCRdb keeps only in-frame clones here, not all; method: immunoSEQ multiplex PCR. D and trimming come from the DNA, and the V and J calls and clone size come from that table. The sample contains about 220,000 clones, 84% of which appear only once. The CDR3 has 13 amino acids. This clonotype was obtained from a man aged 50 to 59 with active or convalescent COVID-19. Sequencing input: peripheral blood. The chain links TRBV21-1 to TRBJ2-5; TRBD1 is the table's D call, not checked against the DNA. TRBV21-1 is classified as a pseudogene. The CDR3 region is CASSRGQGSTQYF. CDR3 nucleotide sequence: TGTGCCAGCAGCAGGGGACAGGGCTCGACCCAGTACTTC.